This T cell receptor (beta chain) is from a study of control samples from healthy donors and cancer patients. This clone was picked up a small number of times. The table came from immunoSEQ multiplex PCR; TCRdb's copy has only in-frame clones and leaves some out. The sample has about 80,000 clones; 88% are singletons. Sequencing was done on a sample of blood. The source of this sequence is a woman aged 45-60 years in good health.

In DNA form, the CDR3 reads TGTGCCTGGAATGCTAAGGGAGAGGAGCCCCAGCATTTT. Protein: CAWNAKGEEPQHF. This rearrangement joins TRBV30 to TRBJ1-5; D is unresolved. The germline V gene has CDR1 GTSNPN and CDR2 SVGIG (reference sequence). Trimming left V 4 bases short and J 8 bases short, with 15 bases between. The length of the CDR3 is 13 residues.